Listed below are T cell receptor beta chains from one sample, sequenced in a study of control samples from healthy donors and cancer patients. Libraries were prepared by immunoSEQ multiplex PCR; TCRdb keeps only in-frame clonotypes and omits some of them. The sample holds approximately 68,000 clones, approximately 86% seen once. Material: blood. The receptors stem from a man aged 55 to 69 in good health. Each CDR3 is given with its conserved first and last residue. A D gene is named only where the DNA matches it firmly. The listing skips clone size in some rows; elsewhere it reads once, few, many or a size class.

size: -
length: 12
V: TRBV28
J: TRBJ1-2
D: -
CDR3: CASSLGGQGYTF
DNA: TGTGCCAGCTCACTGGGGGGGCAGGGCTACACCTTC

size: few
length: 14
V: TRBV2
J: TRBJ2-5
D: TRBD2
CDR3: CASKEAGGQETQYF
DNA: TGTGCCAGCAAAGAGGCGGGAGGCCAAGAGACCCAGTACTTC

size: -
length: 14
V: TRBV4-3
J: TRBJ1-5
D: -
CDR3: CASSQDRGPQPQHF
DNA: TGCGCCAGCAGCCAAGATCGGGGGCCTCAGCCCCAGCATTTT

size: -
length: 14
V: TRBV28
J: TRBJ1-1
D: TRBD1
CDR3: CASSPGYRGTEAFF
DNA: TGTGCCAGCAGCCCCGGCTACAGGGGCACTGAAGCTTTCTTT

size: -
length: 13
V: TRBV7-9
J: TRBJ1-5
D: -
CDR3: CASSSQSNQPQHF
DNA: TGTGCCAGCAGCTCCCAGAGCAATCAGCCCCAGCATTTT

size: once
length: 15
V: TRBV4-2
J: TRBJ2-7
D: TRBD1
CDR3: CASSLWTGGVYEQYF
DNA: TGTGCCAGCAGCCTCTGGACAGGGGGCGTCTACGAGCAGTACTTC

size: -
length: 16
V: TRBV5-8
J: TRBJ2-5
D: TRBD2
CDR3: CASSPGLAAYQETQYF
DNA: TGTGCCAGCAGCCCCGGACTAGCGGCCTACCAAGAGACCCAGTACTTC

size: -
length: 15
V: TRBV2
J: TRBJ2-7
D: TRBD1
CDR3: CASSEGTGVIYEQYF
DNA: TGTGCCAGCAGTGAAGGGACAGGGGTTATTTACGAGCAGTACTTC

size: -
length: 15
V: TRBV11-3
J: TRBJ2-1
D: TRBD2
CDR3: CASSLRLAGEDEQFF
DNA: TGTGCCAGCAGCCTACGACTAGCGGGAGAAGATGAGCAGTTCTTC

size: few
length: 12
V: TRBV20-1
J: TRBJ2-2
D: TRBD1
CDR3: CSASQGAGELFF
DNA: TGCAGTGCTAGTCAGGGGGCCGGGGAGCTGTTTTTT

size: -
length: 14
V: TRBV19
J: TRBJ2-5
D: -
CDR3: CASSIRAGRETQYF
DNA: TGTGCCAGTAGTATTAGGGCTGGGAGAGAGACCCAGTACTTC

size: medium-sized
length: 13
V: TRBV2
J: TRBJ1-1
D: -
CDR3: CASTLSRDTEAFF
DNA: TGTGCCAGCACCCTGAGCAGGGATACTGAAGCTTTCTTT

size: once
length: 15
V: TRBV7-3
J: TRBJ2-3
D: TRBD2
CDR3: CASSPQGLPTDTQYF
DNA: TGTGCCAGCAGCCCCCAGGGACTACCCACAGATACGCAGTATTTT

size: -
length: 14
V: TRBV19
J: TRBJ2-4
D: TRBD2
CDR3: CASSLGLAENIQYF
DNA: TGTGCCAGTAGTCTAGGACTAGCGGAAAACATTCAGTACTTC

size: -
length: 15
V: TRBV3-1/TRBV3-2
J: TRBJ2-3
D: -
CDR3: CASRFSGNLTDTQYF
DNA: TGTGCCAGCAGATTTAGTGGGAACCTCACAGATACGCAGTATTTT

size: few
length: 13
V: TRBV19
J: TRBJ2-7
D: -
CDR3: CASSSSPSYEQYF
DNA: TGTGCCAGTAGTTCCAGCCCCAGCTACGAGCAGTACTTC

size: -
length: 14
V: TRBV24-1
J: TRBJ1-5
D: -
CDR3: CATSDLGGDQPQHF
DNA: TGTGCCACCAGTGATTTAGGGGGGGATCAGCCCCAGCATTTT

size: -
length: 15
V: TRBV2
J: TRBJ2-3
D: TRBD2
CDR3: CASSELAGGEDTQYF
DNA: TGTGCCAGCAGTGAATTAGCGGGAGGTGAGGATACGCAGTATTTT

size: -
length: 16
V: TRBV4-2
J: TRBJ1-5
D: -
CDR3: CASSQEGGMSNQPQHF
DNA: TGTGCCAGCAGCCAAGAGGGAGGGATGAGCAATCAGCCCCAGCATTTT

size: -
length: 16
V: TRBV20-1
J: TRBJ2-1
D: -
CDR3: CSASSFSGESYNEQFF
DNA: TGCAGTGCTAGTAGTTTTAGCGGAGAGTCCTACAATGAGCAGTTCTTC

size: -
length: 15
V: TRBV14
J: TRBJ1-2
D: TRBD1
CDR3: CASSTRQGAHYGYTF
DNA: TGTGCCAGCAGCACCCGACAGGGGGCCCATTATGGCTACACCTTC

size: -
length: 17
V: TRBV5-8
J: TRBJ2-5
D: TRBD1
CDR3: CASRPGTGTSIQETQYF
DNA: TGTGCCAGCCGTCCCGGGACAGGGACCAGCATCCAAGAGACCCAGTACTTC

size: -
length: 14
V: TRBV5-5
J: TRBJ2-1
D: -
CDR3: CASSLWGFGNEQFF
DNA: TGTGCCAGCAGCTTGTGGGGTTTTGGGAATGAGCAGTTCTTC

size: -
length: 15
V: TRBV11-3
J: TRBJ2-1
D: TRBD2
CDR3: CASSAAGGGHNEQFF
DNA: TGTGCCAGCAGCGCAGCGGGAGGGGGCCACAATGAGCAGTTCTTC

size: -
length: 10
V: TRBV20-1
J: TRBJ2-5
D: -
CDR3: CSARRETQYF
DNA: TGCAGTGCTAGAAGAGAGACCCAGTACTTC

size: -
length: 17
V: TRBV28
J: TRBJ2-6
D: -
CDR3: CASRSAQGGGGANVLTF
DNA: TGTGCCAGCAGGTCGGCCCAGGGGGGTGGCGGGGCCAACGTCCTGACTTTC

size: -
length: 17
V: TRBV7-8
J: TRBJ2-1
D: -
CDR3: CASSPRTGKIVYNEQFF
DNA: TGTGCCAGCAGCCCCCGTACAGGTAAAATAGTCTACAATGAGCAGTTCTTC

size: -
length: 12
V: TRBV5-1
J: TRBJ2-7
D: -
CDR3: CASRSTGYEQYF
DNA: TGCGCCAGCAGGTCAACTGGCTACGAGCAGTACTTC

size: -
length: 14
V: TRBV6-6
J: TRBJ2-1
D: -
CDR3: CASSWAGSDNEQFF
DNA: TGTGCCAGCAGTTGGGCGGGGAGTGACAATGAGCAGTTCTTC

size: -
length: 14
V: TRBV7-9
J: TRBJ2-7
D: -
CDR3: CASSLTGTSYEQYF
DNA: TGTGCCAGCAGCCTAACCGGGACCTCTTACGAGCAGTACTTC

size: -
length: 14
V: TRBV10-2
J: TRBJ1-1
D: TRBD1
CDR3: CASQNTGADTEAFF
DNA: TGCGCCAGCCAGAATACAGGGGCGGACACTGAAGCTTTCTTT

size: -
length: 14
V: TRBV19
J: TRBJ2-2
D: -
CDR3: CASSRGGNAGELFF
DNA: TGTGCCAGTAGCAGGGGAGGTAACGCCGGGGAGCTGTTTTTT

size: -
length: 16
V: TRBV7-8
J: TRBJ2-7
D: -
CDR3: CASSSFPGTKGGEQYF
DNA: TGTGCCAGCAGCTCGTTTCCCGGGACAAAAGGGGGCGAGCAGTACTTC

size: -
length: 15
V: TRBV30
J: TRBJ2-5
D: TRBD1
CDR3: CAWSPGQGPQETQYF
DNA: TGTGCCTGGAGCCCGGGACAGGGTCCCCAAGAGACCCAGTACTTC

size: -
length: 11
V: TRBV20-1
J: TRBJ1-1
D: -
CDR3: CSSGHNTEAFF
DNA: TGCAGCTCGGGACACAACACTGAAGCTTTCTTT

size: -
length: 13
V: TRBV30
J: TRBJ1-6
D: -
CDR3: CAWNRDLYSPLHF
DNA: TGTGCCTGGAATCGGGACCTCTATTCACCCCTCCACTTT

size: -
length: 15
V: TRBV9
J: TRBJ1-1
D: TRBD1
CDR3: CASSVRTGPYTEAFF
DNA: TGTGCCAGCAGCGTACGGACAGGCCCTTACACTGAAGCTTTCTTT

size: -
length: 16
V: TRBV19
J: TRBJ2-1
D: TRBD2
CDR3: CASSIVSSGAHNEQFF
DNA: TGTGCCAGTAGTATAGTGTCTAGCGGGGCCCACAATGAGCAGTTCTTC

size: -
length: 12
V: TRBV15
J: TRBJ2-7
D: -
CDR3: CATSRDLGARYF
DNA: TGTGCCACCAGCAGAGATTTGGGGGCCCGGTACTTC

size: -
length: 11
V: TRBV28
J: TRBJ1-2
D: -
CDR3: CASSRTLGYTF
DNA: TGTGCCAGCAGTCGGACTCTGGGCTACACCTTC

size: once
length: 12
V: TRBV12-3/TRBV12-4
J: TRBJ1-6
D: -
CDR3: CASSSLRGALHF
DNA: TGTGCCAGCAGTTCACTGAGGGGAGCCCTCCACTTT

size: -
length: 14
V: TRBV24-1
J: TRBJ1-4
D: -
CDR3: CATSDPGTIEKLFF
DNA: TGTGCCACCAGTGACCCTGGGACAATCGAAAAACTGTTTTTT

size: -
length: 18
V: TRBV11-2
J: TRBJ2-3
D: TRBD2
CDR3: CASSFGTSGRVNTDTQYF
DNA: TGTGCCAGCAGCTTCGGGACTAGCGGGAGGGTAAACACAGATACGCAGTATTTT

size: -
length: 13
V: TRBV18
J: TRBJ2-5
D: -
CDR3: CASSPNPQETQYF
DNA: TGTGCCAGCTCACCTAACCCCCAAGAGACCCAGTACTTC

size: -
length: 14
V: TRBV30
J: TRBJ2-3
D: TRBD2
CDR3: CAWDPGLATDTQYF
DNA: TGTGCCTGGGATCCGGGACTAGCGACAGATACGCAGTATTTT

size: -
length: 12
V: TRBV18
J: TRBJ2-7
D: -
CDR3: CASSPPSYEQYF
DNA: TGTGCCAGCTCACCACCTTCCTACGAGCAGTACTTC

size: once
length: 15
V: TRBV4-1
J: TRBJ1-4
D: -
CDR3: CASSQEGQFNEKLFF
DNA: TGCGCCAGCAGCCAAGAGGGGCAGTTTAATGAAAAACTGTTTTTT

size: -
length: 15
V: TRBV14
J: TRBJ2-1
D: TRBD2
CDR3: CASSPSGGGYNEQFF
DNA: TGTGCCAGCAGCCCCTCCGGCGGGGGATACAATGAGCAGTTCTTC

size: once
length: 15
V: TRBV13
J: TRBJ2-7
D: -
CDR3: CASSPRQVSGYEQYF
DNA: TGTGCCAGCAGCCCAAGACAGGTTTCCGGGTACGAGCAGTACTTC

size: -
length: 19
V: TRBV4-2
J: TRBJ2-2
D: TRBD2
CDR3: CASSQDRFTAGVNTGELFF
DNA: TGTGCCAGCAGCCAAGATCGCTTCACGGCGGGAGTTAACACCGGGGAGCTGTTTTTT

size: -
length: 15
V: TRBV3-1/TRBV3-2
J: TRBJ2-3
D: -
CDR3: CASSPGHLYPNTQYF
DNA: TGTGCCAGCAGCCCGGGACATCTCTACCCTAATACGCAGTATTTT

size: few
length: 19
V: TRBV27
J: TRBJ1-5
D: -
CDR3: CASSYPGQGTSRFNQPQHF
DNA: TGTGCCAGCAGCTACCCCGGGCAGGGGACCTCCCGTTTCAATCAGCCCCAGCATTTT

size: few
length: 14
V: TRBV24-1
J: TRBJ2-3
D: -
CDR3: CATRLDRGTDTQYF
DNA: TGTGCCACCAGATTGGACAGAGGTACAGATACGCAGTATTTT

size: -
length: 20
V: TRBV5-5
J: TRBJ2-3
D: TRBD2
CDR3: CASSLDGGTSGTSSTDTQYF
DNA: TGTGCCAGCAGCTTGGACGGAGGGACTAGCGGGACCTCTAGCACAGATACGCAGTATTTT